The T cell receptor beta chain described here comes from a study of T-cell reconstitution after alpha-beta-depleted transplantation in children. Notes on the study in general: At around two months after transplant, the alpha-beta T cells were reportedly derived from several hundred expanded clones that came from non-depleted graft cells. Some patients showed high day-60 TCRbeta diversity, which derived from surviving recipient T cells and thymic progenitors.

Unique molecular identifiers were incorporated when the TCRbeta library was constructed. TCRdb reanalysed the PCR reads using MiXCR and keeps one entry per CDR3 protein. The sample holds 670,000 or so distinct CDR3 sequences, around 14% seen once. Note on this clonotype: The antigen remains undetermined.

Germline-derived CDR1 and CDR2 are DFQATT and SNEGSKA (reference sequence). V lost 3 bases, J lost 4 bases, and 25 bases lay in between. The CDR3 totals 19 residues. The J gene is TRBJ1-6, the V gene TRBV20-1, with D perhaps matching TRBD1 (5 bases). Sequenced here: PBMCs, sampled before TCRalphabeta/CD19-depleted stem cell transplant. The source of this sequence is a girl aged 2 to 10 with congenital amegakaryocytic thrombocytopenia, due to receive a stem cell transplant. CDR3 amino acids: CSASPPPRQQTFYNSPLHF. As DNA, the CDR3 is TGCAGTGCTAGCCCCCCCCCGCGACAGCAAACTTTTTATAATTCACCCCTCCACTTT.